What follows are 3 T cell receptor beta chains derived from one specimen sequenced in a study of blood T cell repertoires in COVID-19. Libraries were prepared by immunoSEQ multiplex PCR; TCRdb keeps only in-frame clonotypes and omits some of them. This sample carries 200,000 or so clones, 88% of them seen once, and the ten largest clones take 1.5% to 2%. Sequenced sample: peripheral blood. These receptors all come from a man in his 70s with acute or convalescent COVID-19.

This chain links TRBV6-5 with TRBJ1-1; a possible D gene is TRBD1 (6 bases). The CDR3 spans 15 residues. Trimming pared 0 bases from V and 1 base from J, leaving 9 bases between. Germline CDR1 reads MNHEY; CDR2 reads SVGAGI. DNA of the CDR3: TGTGCCAGCAGTTACTCGCAGGGGTCGAACACTGAAGCTTTCTTT. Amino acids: CASSYSQGSNTEAFF.

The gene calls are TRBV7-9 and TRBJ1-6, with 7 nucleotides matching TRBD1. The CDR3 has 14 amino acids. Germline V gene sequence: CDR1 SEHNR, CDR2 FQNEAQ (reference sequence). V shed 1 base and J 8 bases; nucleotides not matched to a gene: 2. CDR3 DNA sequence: TGTGCCAGCAGCTTAGAGACAGGGTATTCACCCCTCCACTTT. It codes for CASSLETGYSPLHF.

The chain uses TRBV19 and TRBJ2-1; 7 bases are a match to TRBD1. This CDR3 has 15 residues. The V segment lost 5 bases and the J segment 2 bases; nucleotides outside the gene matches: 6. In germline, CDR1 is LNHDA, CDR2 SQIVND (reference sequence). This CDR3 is CASSETGEAYNEQFF. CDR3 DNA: TGTGCCAGTAGTGAAACAGGGGAAGCCTACAATGAGCAGTTCTTC.